The 20 T cell receptor beta chains below were found in one sample sequenced in a study of monozygotic twins with inflammatory bowel disease. With the 5' RACE reads reprocessed, TCRdb shows one record per CDR3 protein and no DNA. Its clone listing holds 200,000 to 250,000 distinct CDR3 sequences. Specimen: blood. The receptor set was obtained from a human donor with ulcerative colitis or Crohn's disease, or a healthy co-twin of an affected twin (not recorded which).

The CDR3 here is CASSPPGQTTEAFF. The V gene is TRBV18, the J gene TRBJ1-1. Looked up from germline, CDR1 is KGHSH and CDR2 is LQKENI. This CDR3 contains 14 residues. The full variable domain, in which reference TRBV18 and TRBJ1-1 provide the parts outside the CDR3, is NAGVMQNPRHLVRRRGQEARLRCSPMKGHSHVYWYRQLPEEGLKFMVYLQKENIIDESGMPKERFSAEFPKEGPSILRIQQVVRGDSAAYFCASSPPGQTTEAFFGQGTRLTVV.

This chain joins TRBV11-1 and TRBJ2-7; TCRdb proposes TRBD2, but this gene call is untestable without DNA. The CDR3 is 12 residues long. Germline CDR1 SGHAT, CDR2 FQDESV (reference sequence). The CDR3 protein is CASAGGSYEQYF.

The rearrangement links TRBV19 to TRBJ2-1. The length of the CDR3 is 15 residues. Germline assignment: CDR1 LNHDA and CDR2 SQIVND (reference sequence). The CDR3 spells CASSQYGLSYNEQFF.

This chain links TRBV28 with TRBJ2-7; TCRdb selects TRBD2, and the lack of DNA leaves this call unchecked. The V gene's germline CDR1 is MDHEN and CDR2 SYDVKM. CDR3 length equals 17 residues. The CDR3 loop reads CASSSAGRERTWNEQYF.

The rearrangement uses TRBV4-3 and TRBJ2-1. The CDR3 consists of 14 residues. Germline V gene lookup returns CDR1 LGHNA and CDR2 YSLEER. CDR3 sequence: CASSQLGPDNEQFF.

This chain connects TRBV7-2 to TRBJ2-2; TCRdb lists TRBD2, though no DNA is available to test this call. Germline lookup yields CDR1 SGHTA and CDR2 FQGNSA. CDR3 length equals 16 residues. CDR3 sequence reads: CASSLAGTGVSGELFF.

The genes are TRBV5-1 and TRBJ2-7; TCRdb returns TRBD2, unconfirmable since there is no DNA. Germline V gene data show CDR1 as SGHRS and CDR2 as YFSETQ. This CDR3 is built from 15 residues. The CDR3 sequence: CASREGDFFGYEQYF.

The chain carries TRBV7-9 and TRBJ1-3. The CDR3 has 15 amino acids. Per the germline V gene, CDR1 is SEHNR and CDR2 is FQNEAQ (reference sequence). The CDR3 protein is CASSFGPASGNTIYF. The whole variable domain, filled in from reference TRBV7-9 and TRBJ1-3, reads DTGVSQNPRHKITKRGQNVTFRCDPISEHNRLYWYRQTLGQGPEFLTYFQNEAQLEKSRLLSDRFSAERPKGSFSTLEIQRTEQGDSAMYLCASSFGPASGNTIYFGEGSWLTVV.

The chain recombines TRBV7-9 with TRBJ2-5; TCRdb's D call, TRBD1, is unchecked because there is no DNA. From germline, CDR1 is SEHNR and CDR2 FQNEAQ (reference sequence). The CDR3 runs 14 residues. CDR3 sequence: CASSHGQSQETQYF.

This chain uses TRBV7-9 with TRBJ1-1; lacking DNA, the TRBD1 call made by TCRdb goes unchecked. Germline loops: CDR1 SEHNR, CDR2 FQNEAQ (reference sequence). CDR3 size: 17 residues. CDR3 in amino acids: CASSPRGLGQLNTEAFF.

The rearrangement uses TRBV12-3 or TRBV12-4 and TRBJ2-1; TCRdb's D gene call, TRBD2, goes unchecked for lack of DNA. The CDR3 spans 14 residues. This CDR3 is CASTGTSGYNEQFF.

The chain recombines TRBV11-1 with TRBJ1-2; the TCRdb D gene call, TRBD1, has no DNA to confirm it. CDR3 length: 12 residues. CDR1 and CDR2 from the germline V gene are SGHAT and FQDESV (reference sequence). This chain's CDR3 is CASSFPGRFSTF.

This chain uses TRBV4-1 with TRBJ1-6; without DNA, the TCRdb call of TRBD1 cannot be checked. In germline, CDR1 is MGHRA, CDR2 YSYEKL. The CDR3 length is 15 residues. CDR3 protein: CASSQEIGGNSPLHF.

CDR3 sequence reads: CASSLPPRVEQYF. The rearrangement links TRBV7-2 to TRBJ2-7; TCRdb gives TRBD1 as the D gene, but with no DNA this cannot be confirmed. This CDR3 is 13 amino acids long. CDR1 SGHTA and CDR2 FQGNSA come from the germline V gene.

The chain couples TRBV15 to TRBJ2-7. The CDR3 is 15 residues long. CDR1 and CDR2 (germline): LNHNV, YYDKDF (reference sequence). CDR3 sequence: CATSRDLQLSYEQYF.

This chain joins TRBV9 and TRBJ2-5. The length of the CDR3 is 15 residues. The V gene's germline CDR1 is SGDLS and CDR2 YYNGEE. CDR3 sequence reads: CASSVDGRRQETQYF.

The chain is built from TRBV12-3 or TRBV12-4 and TRBJ2-1; TCRdb returns TRBD2, unconfirmable since there is no DNA. The CDR3 is 15 amino acids. The chain's CDR3 is CASSPGLAGGFEQFF.

This sequence joins TRBV20-1 and TRBJ2-5; TCRdb indicates TRBD1, and absent DNA this call remains unverified. This CDR3 comprises 13 residues. CDR1 is DFQATT, CDR2 SNEGSKA, per germline (reference sequence). CDR3 in amino acids: CSATRQDKETQYF.

The chain links TRBV5-1 to TRBJ2-7; there is no DNA to check the TCRdb D call of TRBD1. Looked up from germline, CDR1 is SGHRS and CDR2 is YFSETQ. This CDR3 has 15 amino acids. The chain's CDR3 is CASSIGTSDSYEQYF.

The J gene is TRBJ2-1, the V gene TRBV6-2 or TRBV6-3; TCRdb returns TRBD2, unconfirmable since there is no DNA. The CDR3 extends over 16 amino acids. CDR1 and CDR2 from the germline V gene are MNHEY and SVGEGT. This CDR3 reads CASRAGTSASYNEQFF.